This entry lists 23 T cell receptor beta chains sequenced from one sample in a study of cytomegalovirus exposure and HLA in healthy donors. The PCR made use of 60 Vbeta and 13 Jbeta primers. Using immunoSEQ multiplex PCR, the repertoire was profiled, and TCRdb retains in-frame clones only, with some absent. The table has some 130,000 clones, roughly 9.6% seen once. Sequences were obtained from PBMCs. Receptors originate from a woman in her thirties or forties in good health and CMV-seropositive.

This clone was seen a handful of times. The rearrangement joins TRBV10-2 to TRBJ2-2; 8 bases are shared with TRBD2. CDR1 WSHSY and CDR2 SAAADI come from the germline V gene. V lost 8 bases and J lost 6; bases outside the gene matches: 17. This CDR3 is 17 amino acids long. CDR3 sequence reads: CASSTAGVAGPAGELFF. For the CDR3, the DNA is TGCGCCAGCTCCACCGCTGGGGTAGCGGGGCCCGCCGGGGAGCTGTTTTTT.

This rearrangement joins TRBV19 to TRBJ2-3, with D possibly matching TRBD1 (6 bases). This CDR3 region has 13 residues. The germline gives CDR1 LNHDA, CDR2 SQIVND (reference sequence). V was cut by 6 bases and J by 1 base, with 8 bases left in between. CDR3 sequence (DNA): TGTGCCAGTAGACAGGGAGGCACAGATACGCAGTATTTT. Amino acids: CASRQGGTDTQYF.

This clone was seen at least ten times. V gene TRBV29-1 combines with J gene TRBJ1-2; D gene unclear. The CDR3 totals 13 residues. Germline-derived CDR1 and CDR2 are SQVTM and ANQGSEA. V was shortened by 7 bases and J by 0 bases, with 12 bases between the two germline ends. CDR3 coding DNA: TGCAGCGCCGCTTCCGGGGCTAACTATGGCTACACCTTC. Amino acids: CSAASGANYGYTF.

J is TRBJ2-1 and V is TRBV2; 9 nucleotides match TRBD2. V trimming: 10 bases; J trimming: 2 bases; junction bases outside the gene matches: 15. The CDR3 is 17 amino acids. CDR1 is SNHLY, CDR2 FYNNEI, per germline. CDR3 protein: CAILLIVASGAYNEQFF. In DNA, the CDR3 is TGTGCCATCCTACTGATTGTGGCTAGCGGGGCCTACAATGAGCAGTTCTTC.

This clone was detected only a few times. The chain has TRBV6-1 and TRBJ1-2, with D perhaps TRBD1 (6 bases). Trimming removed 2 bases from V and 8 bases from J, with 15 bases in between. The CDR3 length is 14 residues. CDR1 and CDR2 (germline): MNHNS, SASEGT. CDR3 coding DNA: TGTGCCAGCAGTGAAAATACAGGGAATGCCGGCTACACCTTC. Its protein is CASSENTGNAGYTF.

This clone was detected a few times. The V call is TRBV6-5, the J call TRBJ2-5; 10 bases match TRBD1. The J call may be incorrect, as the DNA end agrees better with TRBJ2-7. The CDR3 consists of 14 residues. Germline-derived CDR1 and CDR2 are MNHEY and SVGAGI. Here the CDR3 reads CASSYRDRGYEQYF. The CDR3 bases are TGTGCCAGCAGTTATCGGGACAGGGGCTACGAGCAGTACTTC.

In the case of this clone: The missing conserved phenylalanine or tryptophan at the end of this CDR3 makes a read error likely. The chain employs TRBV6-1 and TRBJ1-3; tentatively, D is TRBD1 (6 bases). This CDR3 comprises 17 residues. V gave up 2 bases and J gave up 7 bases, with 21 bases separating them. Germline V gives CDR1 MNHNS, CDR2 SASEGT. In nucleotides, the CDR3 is TGTGCCAGCAGTGAAAAGGTTGGGGGCCGTCCGGGGAACACCATATATTTG. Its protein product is CASSEKVGGRPGNTIYL.

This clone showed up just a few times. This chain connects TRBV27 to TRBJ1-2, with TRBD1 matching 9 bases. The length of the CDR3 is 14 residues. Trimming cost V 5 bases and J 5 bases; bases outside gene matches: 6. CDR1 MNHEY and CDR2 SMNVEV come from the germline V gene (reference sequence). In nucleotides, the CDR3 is TGTGCCAGCAGTCCTACGGGACAGGGATATGGCTACACCTTC. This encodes CASSPTGQGYGYTF.

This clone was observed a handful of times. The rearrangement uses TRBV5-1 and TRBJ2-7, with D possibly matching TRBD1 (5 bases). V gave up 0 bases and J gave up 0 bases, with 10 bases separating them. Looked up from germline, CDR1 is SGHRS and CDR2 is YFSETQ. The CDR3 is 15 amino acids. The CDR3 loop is CASSLVAGPSYEQYF. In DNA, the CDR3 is TGCGCCAGCAGCTTGGTGGCAGGGCCCTCCTACGAGCAGTACTTC.

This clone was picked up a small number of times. CDR3: CASSPGMMNTEAFF. The CDR3 region has the DNA TGCGCCAGCAGCCCGGGGATGATGAACACTGAAGCTTTCTTT. The chain recombines TRBV5-1 with TRBJ1-1; D gene ambiguous. The ends were cut back, 4 bases at V and 0 bases at J, with 10 bases in the middle. In germline, CDR1 is SGHRS, CDR2 YFSETQ. This CDR3 has 14 amino acids.

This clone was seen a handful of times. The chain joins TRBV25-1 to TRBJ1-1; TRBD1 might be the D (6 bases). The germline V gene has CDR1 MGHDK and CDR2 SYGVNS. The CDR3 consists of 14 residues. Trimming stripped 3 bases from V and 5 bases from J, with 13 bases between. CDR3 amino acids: CASSDHREGTEAFF. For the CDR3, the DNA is TGTGCCAGCAGTGACCACAGGGAGGGGACTGAAGCTTTCTTT.

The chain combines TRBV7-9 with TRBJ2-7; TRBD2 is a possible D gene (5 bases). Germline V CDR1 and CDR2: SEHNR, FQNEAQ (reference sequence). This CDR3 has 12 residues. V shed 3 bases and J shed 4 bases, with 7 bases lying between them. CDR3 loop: CASSFEGYEQYF. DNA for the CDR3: TGTGCCAGCAGCTTTGAGGGTTACGAGCAGTACTTC.

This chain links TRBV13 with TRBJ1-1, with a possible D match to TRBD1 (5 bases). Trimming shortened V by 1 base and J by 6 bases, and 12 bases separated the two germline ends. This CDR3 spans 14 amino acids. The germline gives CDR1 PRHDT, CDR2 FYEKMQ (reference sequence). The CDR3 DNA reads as TGTGCCAGCAGCTTAGTAGGGGAAGGGGCTGAAGCTTTCTTT. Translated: CASSLVGEGAEAFF.

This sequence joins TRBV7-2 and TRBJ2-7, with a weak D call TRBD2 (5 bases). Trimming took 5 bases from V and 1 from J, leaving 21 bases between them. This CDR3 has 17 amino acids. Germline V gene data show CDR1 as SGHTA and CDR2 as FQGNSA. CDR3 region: CASSPGVLASFSYEQYF. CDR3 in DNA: TGTGCCAGCAGCCCCGGAGTCTTAGCGTCCTTTTCCTACGAGCAGTACTTC.

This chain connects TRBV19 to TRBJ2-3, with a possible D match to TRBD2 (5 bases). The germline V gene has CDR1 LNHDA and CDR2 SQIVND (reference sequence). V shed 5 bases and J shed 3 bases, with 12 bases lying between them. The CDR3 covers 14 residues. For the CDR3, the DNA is TGTGCCAGTAGTCAAAGGGAGTGGACAGATACGCAGTATTTT. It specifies CASSQREWTDTQYF. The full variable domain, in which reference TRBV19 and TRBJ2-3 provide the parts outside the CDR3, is DGGITQSPKYLFRKEGQNVTLSCEQNLNHDAMYWYRQDPGQGLRLIYYSQIVNDFQKGDIAEGYSVSREKKESFPLTVTSAQKNPTAFYLCASSQREWTDTQYFGPGTRLTVL.

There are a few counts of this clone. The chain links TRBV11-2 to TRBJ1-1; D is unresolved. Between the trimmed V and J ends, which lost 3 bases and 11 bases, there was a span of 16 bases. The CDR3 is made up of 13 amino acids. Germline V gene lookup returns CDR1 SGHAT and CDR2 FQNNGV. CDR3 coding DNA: TGTGCCAGCAGCTTTTCGGACTGGGAACGCGCTTTCTTT. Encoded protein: CASSFSDWERAFF.

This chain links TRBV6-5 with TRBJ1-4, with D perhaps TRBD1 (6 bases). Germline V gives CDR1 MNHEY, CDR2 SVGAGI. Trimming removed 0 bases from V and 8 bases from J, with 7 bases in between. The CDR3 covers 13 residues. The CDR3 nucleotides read TGTGCCAGCAGTTACTCGACAGGAGAAAAACTGTTTTTT. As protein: CASSYSTGEKLFF.

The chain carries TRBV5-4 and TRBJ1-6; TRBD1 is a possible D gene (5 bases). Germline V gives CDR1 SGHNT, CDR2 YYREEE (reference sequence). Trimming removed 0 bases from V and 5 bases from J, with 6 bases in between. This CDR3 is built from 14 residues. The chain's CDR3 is CASSLEGDNSPLHF. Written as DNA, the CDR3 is TGTGCCAGCAGCTTGGAAGGGGATAATTCACCCCTCCACTTT.

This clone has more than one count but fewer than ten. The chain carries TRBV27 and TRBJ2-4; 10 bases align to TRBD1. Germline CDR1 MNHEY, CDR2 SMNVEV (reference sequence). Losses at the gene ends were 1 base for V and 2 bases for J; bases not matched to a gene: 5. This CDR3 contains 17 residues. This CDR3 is CASSLWGTGVTKNIQYF. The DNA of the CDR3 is TGTGCCAGCAGTTTATGGGGGACAGGGGTTACCAAAAACATTCAGTACTTC.

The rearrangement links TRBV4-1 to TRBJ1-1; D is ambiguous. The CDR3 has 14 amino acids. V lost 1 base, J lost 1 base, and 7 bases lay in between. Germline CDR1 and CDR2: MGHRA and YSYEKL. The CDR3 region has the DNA TGCGCCAGCAGCCAAGTATCAGGGAACACTGAAGCTTTCTTT. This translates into CASSQVSGNTEAFF.

The CDR3, as DNA: TGCGCCAGCAGCCCTGGCCTACAGCTCAACACTGAAGCTTTCTTT. Encoded protein: CASSPGLQLNTEAFF. V gene TRBV4-1 combines with J gene TRBJ1-1, with D hard to call. From germline, CDR1 is MGHRA and CDR2 YSYEKL. V lost 4 bases, J lost 2 bases, and 14 bases lay in between. This CDR3 spans 15 amino acids.

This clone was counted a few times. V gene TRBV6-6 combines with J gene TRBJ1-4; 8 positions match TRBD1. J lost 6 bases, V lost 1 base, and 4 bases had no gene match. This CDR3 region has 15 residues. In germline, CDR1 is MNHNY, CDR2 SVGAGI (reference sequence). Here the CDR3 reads CASSYFKTGDEKLFF. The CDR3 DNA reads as TGTGCCAGCAGTTACTTTAAGACAGGGGATGAAAAACTGTTTTTT.

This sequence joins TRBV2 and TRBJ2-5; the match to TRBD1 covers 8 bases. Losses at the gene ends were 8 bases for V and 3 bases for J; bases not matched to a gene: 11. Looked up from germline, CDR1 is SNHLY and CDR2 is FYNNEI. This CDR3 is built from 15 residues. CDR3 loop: CASGGRTGIEETQYF. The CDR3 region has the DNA TGTGCCAGCGGGGGGAGGACAGGGATCGAAGAGACCCAGTACTTC.